This T cell receptor (beta chain) emerged from a study of STAT3 mutations in large granular lymphocyte leukemia. About the study: Canonical activating STAT3 mutations were detected in roughly half of the longitudinally sequenced T-LGLL patients. Immunosuppressive therapy was given to more than half of T-LGLL patients. Points from the study as a whole: Every T-LGLL patient had at least one immunodominant TCRbeta clonotype. Some patients had dominant TCR clones larger than their STAT3 mutant burden.

On this clone itself: Its antigen is not known.

This table comes from immunoSEQ multiplex PCR, and its TCRdb copy is limited to in-frame clones, with some not included. The sample has over 10,000 clones, roughly 88% seen once. Sequenced material: PBMCs. The clonotype was recovered from a human donor with T large granular lymphocyte leukemia. Some clones in this sample may be carry-over from other donors' samples.

The CDR3 coding sequence is TGCGCCAGCAGCCCTTCGGGGAACTATGGCTACACCTTC. Translating it yields CASSPSGNYGYTF. This chain links TRBV4-1 with TRBJ1-2; D is ambiguous. Germline V gene lookup returns CDR1 MGHRA and CDR2 YSYEKL. Trimming left V 4 bases short and J 2 bases short, with 8 bases between. This CDR3 is 13 amino acids long.